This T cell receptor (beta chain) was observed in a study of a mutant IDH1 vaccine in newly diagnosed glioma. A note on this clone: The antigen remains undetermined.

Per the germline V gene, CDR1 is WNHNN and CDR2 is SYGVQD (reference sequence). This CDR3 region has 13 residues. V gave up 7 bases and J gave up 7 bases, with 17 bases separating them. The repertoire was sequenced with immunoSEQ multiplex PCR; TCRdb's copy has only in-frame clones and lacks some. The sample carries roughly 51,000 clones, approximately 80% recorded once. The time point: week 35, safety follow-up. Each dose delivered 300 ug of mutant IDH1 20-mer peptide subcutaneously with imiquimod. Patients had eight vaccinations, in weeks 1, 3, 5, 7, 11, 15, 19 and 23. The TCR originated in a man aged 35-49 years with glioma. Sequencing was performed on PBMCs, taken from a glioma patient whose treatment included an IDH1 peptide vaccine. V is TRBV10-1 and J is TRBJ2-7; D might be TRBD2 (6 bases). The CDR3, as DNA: TGCGCCAGCACCAACACGGTCGGAGGGGAGCAGTACTTC. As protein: CASTNTVGGEQYF.